This T cell receptor beta chain was observed in a study of cytomegalovirus exposure and HLA in healthy donors. Germline V lookup: CDR1 GTSNPN, CDR2 SVGIG (reference sequence). The length of the CDR3 is 14 residues. V lost 1 base, J lost 7 bases, and 13 bases lay in between. The PCR employed 60 Vbeta primers together with 13 Jbeta primers. Profiling relied on immunoSEQ multiplex PCR, and the TCRdb table lists in-frame clones only, not all of them. This sample's table has 120,000 to 150,000 clones. This chain uses TRBV30 with TRBJ2-2, with D possibly being TRBD1 (7 bases). This TCR was recovered from a woman aged 45 to 65 in good health and CMV-seronegative. Sequencing input: PBMCs. CDR3 sequence: CAWSGRGRDGELFF. In DNA form, the CDR3 reads TGTGCCTGGAGTGGAAGGGGGCGGGACGGGGAGCTGTTTTTT.